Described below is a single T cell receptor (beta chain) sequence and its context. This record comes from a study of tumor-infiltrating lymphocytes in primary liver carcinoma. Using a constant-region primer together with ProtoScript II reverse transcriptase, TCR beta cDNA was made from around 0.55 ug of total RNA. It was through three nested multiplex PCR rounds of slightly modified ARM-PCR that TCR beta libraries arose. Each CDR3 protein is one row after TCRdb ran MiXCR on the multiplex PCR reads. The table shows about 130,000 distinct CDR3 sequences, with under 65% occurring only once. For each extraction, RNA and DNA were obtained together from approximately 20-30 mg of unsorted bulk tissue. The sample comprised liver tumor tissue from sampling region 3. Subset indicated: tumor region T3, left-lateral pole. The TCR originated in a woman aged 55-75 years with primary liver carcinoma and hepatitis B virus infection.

CDR3 sequence (DNA): TGTGCCAGCAGCTCGGCTGCGACTCCCCGGCAGTTCTTC. Translating it yields CASSSAATPRQFF. The chain combines TRBV11-2 with TRBJ2-1; D is uncertain. The CDR3 is made up of 13 amino acids. The germline V gene has CDR1 SGHAT and CDR2 FQNNGV. V dropped 4 bases and J dropped 12 bases, with 16 bases sitting between them.